A few counts support the clone carrying this T cell receptor (beta chain). The antigen is unknown. For the second PCR, which ran for roughly 6 to 12 cycles, a sample-barcoded 5' primer and a J-beta primer mix were used. TCRdb re-derived calls from the 5' RACE reads in MiXCR, one entry per CDR3 protein. The sample consists of about 540,000 distinct CDR3 sequences, more than 20% of them appearing once. CDR1 is DFQATT and CDR2 is SNEGSKA in the germline V gene (reference sequence). This CDR3 region has 17 residues. V was clipped by 2 bases and J by 5 bases, with 24 bases between them. This entry belongs to a study of blood T cells in healthy people across ages. Study as a whole: Per two T cells, about one barcoded beta molecule was captured through template switching. Study-wide results and limits: Older age went with lower TCR beta diversity per million T cells, in a roughly linear way.

The sample also formed part of further work on T cells of mothers and their children.

The chain couples TRBV20-1 to TRBJ2-5; perhaps D is TRBD1 or TRBD2 (7 bases each). This receptor was obtained from a boy aged 10-17 years in good health. The sample consisted of blood. The CDR3 here is CSARPYQGGALRETQYF. In DNA form, the CDR3 reads TGCAGTGCTAGACCCTATCAGGGGGGGGCGCTTAGGGAGACCCAGTACTTC.